The text below deals with one T cell receptor (beta chain). In the source study's methods: The assay estimated nucleated cells by amplifying reference gene primers. Sequenced by immunoSEQ multiplex PCR; TCRdb stores in-frame clones only, minus some. V and J calls and clone size are copied from that table; D and trimming were computed from the DNA. The sample shows 300,000 to 500,000 clones, approximately 87% of them seen only once. This record comes from a study of blood T cell repertoires in COVID-19. Study in general: The samples span acute and convalescent COVID-19 from the United States, Italy and Spain.

V shed 2 bases and J shed 5 bases, with 9 bases lying between them. Germline loops: CDR1 SEHNR, CDR2 FQNEAQ (reference sequence). The CDR3 length is 13 residues. Specimen: PBMCs or T cells enriched from blood (not recorded which). V is TRBV7-9 and J is TRBJ1-1; D may be TRBD1 (6 bases). This receptor was taken from a woman aged 25 to 39 with acute COVID-19. In DNA, the CDR3 is TGTGCCAGCAGCTTACTACAGGGAACTGAAGCTTTCTTT. It codes for CASSLLQGTEAFF. Drawing the rest from reference TRBV7-9 and TRBJ1-1, the complete variable domain is DTGVSQNPRHKITKRGQNVTFRCDPISEHNRLYWYRQTLGQGPEFLTYFQNEAQLEKSRLLSDRFSAERPKGSFSTLEIQRTEQGDSAMYLCASSLLQGTEAFFGQGTRLTVV.